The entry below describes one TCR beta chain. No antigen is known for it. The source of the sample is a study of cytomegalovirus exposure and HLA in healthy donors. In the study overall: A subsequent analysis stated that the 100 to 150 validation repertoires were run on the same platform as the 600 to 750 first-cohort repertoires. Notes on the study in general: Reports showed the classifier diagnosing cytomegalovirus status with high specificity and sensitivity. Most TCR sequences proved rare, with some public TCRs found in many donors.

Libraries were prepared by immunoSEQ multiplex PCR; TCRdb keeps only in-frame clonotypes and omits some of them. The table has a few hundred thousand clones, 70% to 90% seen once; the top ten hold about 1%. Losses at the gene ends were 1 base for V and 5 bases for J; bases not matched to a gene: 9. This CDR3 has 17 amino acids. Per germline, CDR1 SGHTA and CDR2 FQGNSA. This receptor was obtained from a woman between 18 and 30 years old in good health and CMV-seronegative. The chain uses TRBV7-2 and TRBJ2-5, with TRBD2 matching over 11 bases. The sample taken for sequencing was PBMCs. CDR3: CASSLVASGGSKETQYF. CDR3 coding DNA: TGTGCCAGCAGCTTAGTAGCTAGCGGGGGGAGTAAGGAGACCCAGTACTTC.